One T cell receptor beta chain is described in this entry. The assay was immunoSEQ multiplex PCR, and TCRdb's table has in-frame clones only and misses some. The sample has about 2 million clones, 85% to 95% seen once. This sample is part of a study of shared clonotypes between healthy human individuals. This CDR3 is 14 amino acids long. With 8 bases removed from V and 1 base from J, the gap between germline ends came to 14 bases. Germline values: CDR1 MDHEN, CDR2 SYDVKM. The V gene is TRBV28, the J gene TRBJ1-2, with D possibly TRBD1 on 6 matching bases. The TCR was taken from a man between 18 and 35 years old in good health. The sample was naive CD4+ T cells sorted from blood. The subset denotes: CD45RA+ positively selected. As DNA, the CDR3 is TGTGCCAGCCTCCTAGGGGGGAATAACTATGGCTACACCTTC. Its translation: CASLLGGNNYGYTF.